These T cell receptor beta chains were read from a single sample in a study of blood T cell repertoires in COVID-19. This table comes from immunoSEQ multiplex PCR, and its TCRdb copy is limited to in-frame clones, with some not included. The sample comprises tens of thousands of clones, approximately 86% of which are singletons, and about 14% rests with the top ten. Sample: peripheral blood. The receptors here all came from a human donor in a cohort sampled during active COVID-19. The CDR3 runs from the conserved cysteine through the conserved F or W. The D gene is left open where the match is weak. Not all rows give a size; the values are once, few, many and, for expanded clones, a class.

j_gene,d_gene,abundance,v_gene,CDR3nt,CDR3aa
TRBJ1-2,.,.,TRBV2,TGTGCCAGGGGGGGTGGAAGGGCGGACTATGGCTACACCTTC,CARGGGRADYGYTF
TRBJ1-1,.,.,TRBV24-1,TGTGCCACCAGTGATTTGCAGGGAACTGAAGCTTTCTTT,CATSDLQGTEAFF
TRBJ1-1,TRBD1,.,TRBV19,TGTGCCAGTAGTAGGAGGGACAGTAGTTACACTGAAGCTTTCTTT,CASSRRDSSYTEAFF
TRBJ2-7,TRBD1,once,TRBV12-3/TRBV12-4,TGTGCCAGCAGTTTAATTCGGACAGGCGAGCAGTACTTC,CASSLIRTGEQYF
TRBJ2-7,.,once,TRBV12-3/TRBV12-4,TGTGCCAGCAGTTTCGCGGTCACCTACGAGCAGTACTTC,CASSFAVTYEQYF
TRBJ2-1,TRBD2,once,TRBV28,TGTGCCAGCAGTTTATTAGCGGGATACTCCTACAATGAGCAGTTCTTC,CASSLLAGYSYNEQFF
TRBJ1-1,TRBD1,.,TRBV29-1,TGCAGCGTCTCAACCCCGGACAGGGCTGAAGCTTTCTTT,CSVSTPDRAEAFF
TRBJ2-3,.,once,TRBV28,TGTGCCAGCAGTTCCCCCACGACGGAGACGAGCACAGATACGCAGTATTTT,CASSSPTTETSTDTQYF
TRBJ2-1,TRBD2,.,TRBV14,TGTGCCAGCAGCCAACTCGCCGGGACTAGCGGGAGGGGATCCTACAATGAGCAGTTCTTC,CASSQLAGTSGRGSYNEQFF
TRBJ1-3,.,.,TRBV4-2,TGTGCCAGCAGCCAAGAGTATTATGGAAACACCATATATTTT,CASSQEYYGNTIYF
TRBJ2-2,.,few,TRBV3-1/TRBV3-2,TGTGCCAGCAGCGGAAGGCCTAGCCCCGGGGAGCTGTTTTTT,CASSGRPSPGELFF
TRBJ1-6,.,.,TRBV5-1,TGCGCCAGCAGCTTGGGGCAGGGGCTTGATTCACCCCTCCACTTT,CASSLGQGLDSPLHF
TRBJ1-6,TRBD1,.,TRBV27,TGTGCCAGCAACCCGACAGGGATTAATTCACCCCTCCACTTT,CASNPTGINSPLHF
TRBJ1-2,.,.,TRBV19,TGTGCCAGTAGTATGAGTCAGGGGTATGGCTACACCTTC,CASSMSQGYGYTF
TRBJ2-1,TRBD1,.,TRBV27,TGTGCCAGCAGCCCCCTCTCCGGACAGGCCAATGAGCAGTTCTTC,CASSPLSGQANEQFF